The 8 T cell receptor beta chains below were found in one sample sequenced in a study of response to subunit inactivated influenza vaccine. TCRdb called the RT-PCR reads again in MiXCR, with one record for every CDR3 protein. The sample yields fewer than 600,000 distinct CDR3 sequences, approximately 7.8% seen once. Specimen: PBMCs from blood, collected around 25 months after vaccination. The receptors derive from a man aged 45-69 years who received an inactivated influenza vaccine.

This clonotype has only a few counts. The chain joins TRBV29-1 to TRBJ1-1; D gene uncertain. V was trimmed by 5 bases and J by 2 bases, leaving 12 bases between them. This CDR3 comprises 13 residues. Germline V CDR1 and CDR2: SQVTM, ANQGSEA. Here the CDR3 DNA reads TGCAGCGTTACTCGGACTTTTAACACTGAAGCTTTCTTT. Residues: CSVTRTFNTEAFF. Combining the CDR3 with reference TRBV29-1 and TRBJ1-1 gives the whole variable domain SAVISQKPSRDICQRGTSLTIQCQVDSQVTMMFWYRQQPGQSLTLIATANQGSEATYESGFVIDKFPISRPNLTFSTLTVSNMSPEDSSIYLCSVTRTFNTEAFFGQGTRLTVV.

The rearrangement uses TRBV3-1 and TRBJ1-2, with D possibly matching TRBD1 (5 bases). Germline V lookup: CDR1 LGHDT, CDR2 YNNKEL (reference sequence). This CDR3 is built from 12 residues. The V gene lost 7 bases and the J gene lost 6 bases, with 12 bases spanning the gap. The CDR3 DNA sequence: TGTGCCAGCACCCAGGGTAAGGATGGCTACACCTTC. Residues: CASTQGKDGYTF.

The J gene is TRBJ2-1, the V gene TRBV5-4; tentatively, D is TRBD1 or TRBD2 (6 bases each). Germline V gene sequence: CDR1 SGHNT, CDR2 YYREEE (reference sequence). This CDR3 region has 15 residues. Trimming cost V 4 bases and J 1 base, with 12 bases left between them. The CDR3 is CASSPGGISYNEQFF. CDR3 DNA sequence: TGTGCCAGCAGCCCCGGGGGCATTTCCTACAATGAGCAGTTCTTC.

The sample holds many counts of this clonotype. The chain recombines TRBV11-3 with TRBJ2-1, with 11 nucleotides matching TRBD1. With V trimmed by 4 bases and J by 0 bases, 8 bases remained unmatched. This CDR3 is built from 18 residues. Germline CDR1 SGHNT, CDR2 YENEEA. The CDR3 nucleotides read TGTGCCAGCAGCTCCCGGGACAGGGGGTTAGACTCCTACAATGAGCAGTTCTTC. This encodes CASSSRDRGLDSYNEQFF.

In this sample, this clonotype turned up many times. The chain links TRBV11-2 to TRBJ2-5, with D tentatively TRBD1 (6 bases). V lost 5 bases to trimming and J lost 2 bases, with 12 bases between them. This CDR3 has 14 amino acids. The V gene's germline CDR1 is SGHAT and CDR2 FQNNGV. The CDR3 sequence: CASSNLRGQETQYF. For the CDR3, the DNA is TGTGCCAGCAGCAACCTGAGGGGGCAAGAGACCCAGTACTTC.

Here the CDR3 reads CSARPFSEAFF. The DNA for the CDR3 is TGCAGTGCTAGACCATTTTCTGAAGCTTTCTTT. The gene calls are TRBV20-1 and TRBJ1-1; no firm D call. V shed 2 bases and J shed 6 bases, with 7 bases lying between them. Germline CDR1 is DFQATT and CDR2 is SNEGSKA (reference sequence). This CDR3 comprises 11 residues.

The CDR3 DNA is TGTGCCAGCAGCTTAATACCATCCGGCGAGCAGTACTTC. It yields the protein CASSLIPSGEQYF. The genes are TRBV7-2 and TRBJ2-7; D call uncertain. The V gene's germline CDR1 is SGHTA and CDR2 FQGNSA. The V end was cut by 2 bases, the J end by 6 bases, with 11 bases between. The CDR3 length is 13 residues. Variable domain in full (rest from reference TRBV7-2 and TRBJ2-7): GAGVSQSPSNKVTEKGKDVELRCDPISGHTALYWYRQSLGQGLEFLIYFQGNSAPDKSGLPSDRFSAERTGGSVSTLTIQRTQQEDSAVYLCASSLIPSGEQYFGPGTRLTVT.

The rearrangement joins TRBV5-1 to TRBJ2-3; a weak D match, TRBD1 (6 bases). Looked up from germline, CDR1 is SGHRS and CDR2 is YFSETQ. Trimming took off 3 bases at V and 5 bases at J, with 13 bases between the two ends. The CDR3 runs to 14 residues. This chain's CDR3 is CASSSTTGKDTQYF. CDR3 coding DNA: TGCGCCAGCAGCTCGACCACAGGGAAAGATACGCAGTATTTT.